This T cell receptor beta chain was profiled in a study of blood T cell repertoires in COVID-19. Across the whole study: Sources were T cells, B-cell-depleted T cells, or PBMCs; the material itself was cDNA or gDNA.

Unmatched junction bases numbered 7, after V lost 6 bases and J lost 2 bases. The germline gives CDR1 LNHDA, CDR2 SQIVND (reference sequence). This CDR3 contains 15 residues. The assay was immunoSEQ multiplex PCR, and TCRdb's table has in-frame clones only and misses some. Of about 480,000 clones listed, 88% are singletons. The study assigned cohorts using participant-reported clinical history. Sequencing used PBMCs or T cells enriched from blood (not recorded which). The sequence derives from a woman between 40 and 55 years old who had recovered from COVID-19. The chain combines TRBV19 with TRBJ1-5, with TRBD1 identical over 7 bases. This CDR3 is CASRRTQGGNQPQHF. CDR3 in DNA: TGTGCCAGTAGAAGGACCCAGGGGGGCAATCAGCCCCAGCATTTT.